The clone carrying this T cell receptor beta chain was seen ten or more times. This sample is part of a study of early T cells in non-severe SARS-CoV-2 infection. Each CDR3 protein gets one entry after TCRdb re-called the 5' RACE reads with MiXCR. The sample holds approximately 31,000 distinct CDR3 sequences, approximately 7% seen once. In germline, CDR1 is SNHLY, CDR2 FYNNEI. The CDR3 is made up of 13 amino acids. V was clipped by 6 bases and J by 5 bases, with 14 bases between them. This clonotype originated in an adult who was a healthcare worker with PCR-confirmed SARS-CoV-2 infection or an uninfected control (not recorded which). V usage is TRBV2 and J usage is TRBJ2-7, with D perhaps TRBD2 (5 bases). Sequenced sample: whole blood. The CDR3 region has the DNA TGTGCCAGCAGGAAGGAGGCTCTCCACGAGCAGTACTTC. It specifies CASRKEALHEQYF. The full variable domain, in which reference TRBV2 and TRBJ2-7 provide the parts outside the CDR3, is EPEVTQTPSHQVTQMGQEVILRCVPISNHLYFYWYRQILGQKVEFLVSFYNNEISEKSEIFDDQFSVERPDGSNFTLKIRSTKLEDSAMYFCASRKEALHEQYFGPGTRLTVT.